This section outlines one TCR beta chain sequence together with its context. The data were obtained in a study of blood T cell repertoires in COVID-19. The CDR3 consists of 15 residues. Trimming removed 6 bases from V and 0 bases from J, with 15 bases in between. Per germline, CDR1 MDHEN and CDR2 SYDVKM. Profiled with immunoSEQ multiplex PCR; TCRdb holds only in-frame clones, not every one. The sample records 180,000 or so clones, roughly 80% being singletons. Source material: PBMCs or T cells enriched from blood (not recorded which). V gene TRBV28 combines with J gene TRBJ2-7, with a tentative D call TRBD2 (5 bases). The clonotype comes from a man aged 45-60 years who had recovered from COVID-19. DNA for the CDR3: TGTGCCAGCAGCCGGGGAACCGCGGGCTCCTACGAGCAGTACTTC. It codes for CASSRGTAGSYEQYF.